The TCR beta chain under discussion was sequenced for a study of cytomegalovirus exposure and HLA in healthy donors. Study outcomes and limitations: In a later analysis, a missense DCLRE1C variant was linked to TCR beta V- and J-gene trimming. Among the most significant clusters, several appeared linked to common viral pathogens in a later analysis. Reported performance of the classifier showed diagnosis of cytomegalovirus status with high specificity and sensitivity.

Notes on this clone: What it binds is not known.

Use of 60 Vbeta and 13 Jbeta primers characterized the PCR. The method was immunoSEQ multiplex PCR; TCRdb's version includes in-frame clones alone and lacks a portion of them. The data hold about 90,000 clones, with roughly two thirds observed a single time. V lost 6 bases, J lost 6 bases, and 20 bases lay in between. This CDR3 has 15 amino acids. CDR1 is LNHDA, CDR2 SQIVND, per germline (reference sequence). Sequencing was done on a sample of PBMCs. The chain combines TRBV19 with TRBJ1-2; D is unresolved. The sequence came from a woman between 45 and 60 years old in good health and CMV-seropositive. CDR3 coding DNA: TGTGCCAGTAGCCCCCACCGCCAGGACTTCGATGGCTACACCTTC. Amino acids: CASSPHRQDFDGYTF.